These 9 T cell receptor beta chains came from one sample sequenced in a study of T cell responses to AZD1222 COVID-19 vaccine. Profiling relied on immunoSEQ multiplex PCR, and the TCRdb table lists in-frame clones only, not all of them. This sample has more than 85,000 clones, with 91% found just once. The sample here was peripheral blood, taken on day 0 of AZD1222 vaccination. The receptors here all came from an adult in good health.

The chain uses TRBV5-1 and TRBJ1-3; D gene unclear. The length of the CDR3 is 15 residues. The V end lost 4 bases, the J end lost 0 bases, and 11 bases lay between the germline ends. Germline V lookup: CDR1 SGHRS, CDR2 YFSETQ. CDR3 bases: TGCGCCAGCAGCCCTCTGACCAGCTCTGGAAACACCATATATTTT. This sequence encodes CASSPLTSSGNTIYF.

The CDR3 DNA follows: TGTGCCAGCAGTGACCCCGCGGCAAGGGGTTCGAACATTCAGTACTTC. Translation gives CASSDPAARGSNIQYF. The chain links TRBV6-4 to TRBJ2-4, with a weak D call TRBD1 (5 bases). The CDR3 spans 16 residues. The germline V and J ends were trimmed by 2 bases and 7 bases, with 18 bases remaining between them. Germline CDR1 MRHNA, CDR2 SNTAGT.

CDR3 DNA: TGTGCCAGCAGTTCGGGACATTCATACAATGAGCAGTTCTTC. This sequence encodes CASSSGHSYNEQFF. The rearrangement links TRBV6-2 or TRBV6-3 to TRBJ2-1; D is perhaps TRBD1 (6 bases). Looked up from germline, CDR1 is MNHEY and CDR2 is SVGEGT. The ends were cut back, 4 bases at V and 4 bases at J, with 11 bases in the middle. The CDR3 is made up of 14 amino acids.

The gene calls are TRBV6-5 and TRBJ1-2; 8 bases agree with TRBD1. J gave up 13 bases and V 4 bases, and 14 bases lay outside the gene matches. The CDR3 extends over 14 amino acids. Germline V lookup: CDR1 MNHEY, CDR2 SVGAGI. The CDR3: CASSWGQVSLGGTF. Written as DNA, the CDR3 is TGTGCCAGCAGTTGGGGACAGGTCTCCCTGGGGGGCACCTTC.

The chain carries TRBV19 and TRBJ2-1; 9 positions agree with TRBD1. The CDR3 loop spans 14 amino acids. Trimming removed 5 bases from V and 3 bases from J; junction bases left unmatched: 2. Germline V lookup: CDR1 LNHDA, CDR2 SQIVND (reference sequence). CDR3 in DNA: TGTGCCAGTAGTCCGACAGGGGGCTACAATGAGCAGTTCTTC. As protein: CASSPTGGYNEQFF. Supplemented by reference TRBV19 and TRBJ2-1, the full variable domain reads DGGITQSPKYLFRKEGQNVTLSCEQNLNHDAMYWYRQDPGQGLRLIYYSQIVNDFQKGDIAEGYSVSREKKESFPLTVTSAQKNPTAFYLCASSPTGGYNEQFFGPGTRLTVL.

CDR3 loop: CATAGDPHGPQHF. CDR3 sequence (DNA): TGTGCCACCGCGGGGGACCCACATGGTCCCCAGCATTTT. The V gene is TRBV10-3, the J gene TRBJ1-5; maybe TRBD1 (5 bases). V lost 10 bases, J lost 10 bases, and 20 bases lay in between. Germline CDR1 reads ENHRY; CDR2 reads SYGVKD. The CDR3 is 13 residues long.

CDR3 in amino acids: CASSLGQPPYEQYF. In DNA form, the CDR3 reads TGTGCCAGCAGCTTAGGACAGCCTCCTTACGAGCAGTACTTC. V usage is TRBV7-2 and J usage is TRBJ2-7; tentatively, D is TRBD1 (5 bases). V was shortened by 1 base and J by 4 bases, with 11 bases between the two germline ends. Germline values: CDR1 SGHTA, CDR2 FQGNSA. CDR3 length: 14 residues.

This clone is a singleton in its sample. This rearrangement joins TRBV15 to TRBJ1-1; D not certain. The CDR3 contains 14 residues. V was shortened by 0 bases and J by 4 bases, with 9 bases between the two germline ends. Looked up from germline, CDR1 is LNHNV and CDR2 is YYDKDF (reference sequence). The CDR3 DNA reads TGTGCCACCAGCAGAGATTATGTGGGCACTGAAGCTTTCTTT. Translated, it gives CATSRDYVGTEAFF.

J is TRBJ1-2 and V is TRBV28; 7 bases are a match to TRBD1. This CDR3 contains 16 residues. Germline assignment: CDR1 MDHEN and CDR2 SYDVKM. The J segment lost 4 bases and the V segment lost 7 bases, leaving 15 bases of the junction unmatched. The chain's CDR3 is CASTIHTGAQSYGYTF. For the CDR3, the DNA is TGTGCCAGCACCATACATACAGGGGCGCAGAGCTATGGCTACACCTTC.